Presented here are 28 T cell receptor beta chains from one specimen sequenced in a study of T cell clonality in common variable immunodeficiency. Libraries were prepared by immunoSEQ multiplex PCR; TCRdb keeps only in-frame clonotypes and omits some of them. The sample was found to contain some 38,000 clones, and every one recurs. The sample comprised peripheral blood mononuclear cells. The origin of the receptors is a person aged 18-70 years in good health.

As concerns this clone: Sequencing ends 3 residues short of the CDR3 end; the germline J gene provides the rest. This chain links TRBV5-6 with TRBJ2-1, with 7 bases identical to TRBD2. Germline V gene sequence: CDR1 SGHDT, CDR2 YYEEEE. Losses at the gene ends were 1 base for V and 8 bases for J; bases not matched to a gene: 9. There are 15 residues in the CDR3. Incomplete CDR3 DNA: TGTGCCAGCAGCTTGAGCGGGGTGCGAATCGATGAG. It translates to CASSLSGVRIDE. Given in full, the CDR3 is CASSLSGVRIDEQFF.

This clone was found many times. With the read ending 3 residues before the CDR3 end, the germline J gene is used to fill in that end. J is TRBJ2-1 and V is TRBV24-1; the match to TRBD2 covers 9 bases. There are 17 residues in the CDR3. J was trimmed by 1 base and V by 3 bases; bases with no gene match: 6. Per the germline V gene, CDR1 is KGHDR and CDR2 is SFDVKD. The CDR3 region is CATSDPTLAGSYNEQFF. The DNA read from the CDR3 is TGTGCCACCAGTGATCCCACCCTAGCGGGGTCCTACAATGAG.

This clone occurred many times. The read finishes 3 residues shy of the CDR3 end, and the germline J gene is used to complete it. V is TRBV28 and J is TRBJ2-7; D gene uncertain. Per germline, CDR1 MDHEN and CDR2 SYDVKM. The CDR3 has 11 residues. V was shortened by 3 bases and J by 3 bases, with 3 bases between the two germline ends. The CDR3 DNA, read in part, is TGTGCCAGCAGTTTTAACTACGAG. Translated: CASSFNYE. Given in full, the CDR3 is CASSFNYEQYF.

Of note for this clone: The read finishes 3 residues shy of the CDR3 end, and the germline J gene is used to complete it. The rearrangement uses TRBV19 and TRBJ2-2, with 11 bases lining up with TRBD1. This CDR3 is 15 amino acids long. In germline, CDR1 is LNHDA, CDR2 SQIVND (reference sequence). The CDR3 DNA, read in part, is TGTGCCAGTAGTATCTCCGGGACAGGGGGTTCACCG. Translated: CASSISGTGGSP. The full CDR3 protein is CASSISGTGGSPLFF.

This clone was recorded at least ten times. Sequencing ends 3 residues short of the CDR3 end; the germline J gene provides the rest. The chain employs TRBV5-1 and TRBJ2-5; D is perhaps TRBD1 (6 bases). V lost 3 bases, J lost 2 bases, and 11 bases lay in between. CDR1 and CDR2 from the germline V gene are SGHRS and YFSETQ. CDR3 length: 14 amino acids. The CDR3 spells CASSSTQGQETQYF. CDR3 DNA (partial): TGCGCCAGCAGCTCAACCCAGGGGCAAGAGACC.

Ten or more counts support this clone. This CDR3 reads CASSEEDSGVSTDTQYF. The CDR3 DNA, read in part, is TGTGCCAGCAGTGAAGAGGATAGCGGAGTCAGCACAGATACG. V usage is TRBV6-1 and J usage is TRBJ2-3, with D perhaps TRBD2 (6 bases). The read terminates 3 residues ahead of where the CDR3 ends, so the germline J gene completes it. The CDR3 spans 17 residues. The V gene lost 1 base and the J gene lost 0 bases, with 14 bases spanning the gap. The germline V gene encodes CDR1 MNHNS and CDR2 SASEGT.

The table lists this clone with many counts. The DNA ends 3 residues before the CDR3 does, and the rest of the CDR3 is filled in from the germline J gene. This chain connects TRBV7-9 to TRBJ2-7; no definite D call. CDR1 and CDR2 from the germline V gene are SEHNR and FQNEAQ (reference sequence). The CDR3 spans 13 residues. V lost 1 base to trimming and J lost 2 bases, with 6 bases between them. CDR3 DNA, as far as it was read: TGTGCCAGCAGCTTAGTTTCCACCTACGAG. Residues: CASSLVSTYE. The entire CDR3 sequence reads CASSLVSTYEQYF.

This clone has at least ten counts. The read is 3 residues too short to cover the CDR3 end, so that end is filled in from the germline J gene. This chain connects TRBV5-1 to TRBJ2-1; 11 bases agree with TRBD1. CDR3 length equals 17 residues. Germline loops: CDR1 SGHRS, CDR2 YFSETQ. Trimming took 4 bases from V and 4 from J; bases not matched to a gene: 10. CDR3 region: CASSPARTGGFYNEQFF. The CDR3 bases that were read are TGCGCCAGCAGCCCAGCTAGGACAGGGGGCTTTTACAATGAG.

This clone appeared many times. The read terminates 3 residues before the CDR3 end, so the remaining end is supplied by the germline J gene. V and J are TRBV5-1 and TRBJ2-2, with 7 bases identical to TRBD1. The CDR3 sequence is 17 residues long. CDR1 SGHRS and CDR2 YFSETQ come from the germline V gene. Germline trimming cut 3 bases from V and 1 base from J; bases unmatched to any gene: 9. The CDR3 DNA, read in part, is TGCGCCAGCAGCTGGGGGTGGGGGACAGAGAACACCGGGGAG. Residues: CASSWGWGTENTGE. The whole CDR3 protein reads CASSWGWGTENTGELFF.

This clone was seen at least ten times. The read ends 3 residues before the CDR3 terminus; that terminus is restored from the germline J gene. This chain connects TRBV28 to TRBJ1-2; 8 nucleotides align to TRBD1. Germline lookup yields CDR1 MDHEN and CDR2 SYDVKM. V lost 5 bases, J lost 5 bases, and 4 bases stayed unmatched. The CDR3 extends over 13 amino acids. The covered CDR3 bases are TGTGCCAGCAGTGACGGGACAGGTTATGGC. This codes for CASSDGTGYG. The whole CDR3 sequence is CASSDGTGYGYTF.

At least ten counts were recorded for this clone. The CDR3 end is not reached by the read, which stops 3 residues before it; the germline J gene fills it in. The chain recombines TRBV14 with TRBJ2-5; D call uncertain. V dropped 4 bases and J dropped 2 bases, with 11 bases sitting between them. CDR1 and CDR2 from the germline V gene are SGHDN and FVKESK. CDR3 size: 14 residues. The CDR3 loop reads CASSPHGSQETQYF. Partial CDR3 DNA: TGTGCCAGCAGCCCCCACGGGTCTCAAGAGACC.

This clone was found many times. The CDR3: CAISVDRGNTEAFF. The CDR3 DNA, read in part, is TGTGCCATCAGTGTGGACAGGGGGAACACTGAA. This rearrangement joins TRBV10-3 to TRBJ1-1; 9 bases fit TRBD1. The read terminates 3 residues ahead of where the CDR3 ends, so the germline J gene completes it. This CDR3 has 14 amino acids. Trimming cost V 4 bases and J 1 base; bases outside gene matches: 1. In germline, CDR1 is ENHRY, CDR2 SYGVKD.

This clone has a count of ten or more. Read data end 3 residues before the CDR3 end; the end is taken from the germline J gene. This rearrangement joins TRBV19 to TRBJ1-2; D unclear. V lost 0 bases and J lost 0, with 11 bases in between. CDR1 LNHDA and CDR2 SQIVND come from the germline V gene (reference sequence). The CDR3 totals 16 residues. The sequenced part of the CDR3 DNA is TGTGCCAGTAGTATAGATAGCGGGATCACTAACTATGGC. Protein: CASSIDSGITNYG. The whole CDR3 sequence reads CASSIDSGITNYGYTF.

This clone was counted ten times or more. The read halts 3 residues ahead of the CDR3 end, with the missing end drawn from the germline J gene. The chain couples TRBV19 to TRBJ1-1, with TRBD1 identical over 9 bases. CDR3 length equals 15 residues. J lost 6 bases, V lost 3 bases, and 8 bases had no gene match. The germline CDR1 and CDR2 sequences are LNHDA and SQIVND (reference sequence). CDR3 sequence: CASSMALGTGSEAFF. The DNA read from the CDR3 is TGTGCCAGTAGTATGGCGTTGGGGACAGGGTCTGAA.

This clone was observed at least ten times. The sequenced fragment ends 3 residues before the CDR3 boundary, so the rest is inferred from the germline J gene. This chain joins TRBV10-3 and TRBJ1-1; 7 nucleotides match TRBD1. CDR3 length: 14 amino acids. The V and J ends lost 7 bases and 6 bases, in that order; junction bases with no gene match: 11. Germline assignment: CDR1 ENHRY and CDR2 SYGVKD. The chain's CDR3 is CAIKTGTANAEAFF. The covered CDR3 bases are TGTGCCATCAAGACCGGGACAGCAAACGCTGAA.

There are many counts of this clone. The CDR3 sequence is CASSLSGAGNTIYF. The CDR3 DNA, read in part, is TGTGCCAGCAGTTTATCAGGGGCAGGAAACACC. V usage is TRBV12-3 or TRBV12-4 and J usage is TRBJ1-3; TRBD1 is a possible D gene (6 bases). Coverage ceases 3 residues before the CDR3 finishes, and the germline J gene fills in the end. This CDR3 comprises 14 residues. The ends were cut back, 2 bases at V and 4 bases at J, with 9 bases in the middle.

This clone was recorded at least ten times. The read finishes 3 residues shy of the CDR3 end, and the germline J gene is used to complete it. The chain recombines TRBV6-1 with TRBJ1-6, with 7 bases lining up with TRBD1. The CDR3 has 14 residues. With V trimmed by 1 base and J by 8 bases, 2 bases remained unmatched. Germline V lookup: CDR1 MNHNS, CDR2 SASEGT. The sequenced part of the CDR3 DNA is TGTGCCAGCAGTGAAGGGACAGGTTATTCACCC. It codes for CASSEGTGYSP. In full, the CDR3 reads CASSEGTGYSPLHF.

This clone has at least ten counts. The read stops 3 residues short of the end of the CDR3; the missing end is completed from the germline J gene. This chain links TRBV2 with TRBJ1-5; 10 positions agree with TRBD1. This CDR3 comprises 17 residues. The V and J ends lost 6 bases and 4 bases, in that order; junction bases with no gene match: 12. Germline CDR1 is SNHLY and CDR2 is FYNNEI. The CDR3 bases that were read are TGTGCCAGCAGGGGGGGGGCCCAGGGACAGGGGAATCAGCCC. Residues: CASRGGAQGQGNQP. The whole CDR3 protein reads CASRGGAQGQGNQPQHF. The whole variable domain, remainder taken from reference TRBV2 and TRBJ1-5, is EPEVTQTPSHQVTQMGQEVILRCVPISNHLYFYWYRQILGQKVEFLVSFYNNEISEKSEIFDDQFSVERPDGSNFTLKIRSTKLEDSAMYFCASRGGAQGQGNQPQHFGDGTRLSIL.

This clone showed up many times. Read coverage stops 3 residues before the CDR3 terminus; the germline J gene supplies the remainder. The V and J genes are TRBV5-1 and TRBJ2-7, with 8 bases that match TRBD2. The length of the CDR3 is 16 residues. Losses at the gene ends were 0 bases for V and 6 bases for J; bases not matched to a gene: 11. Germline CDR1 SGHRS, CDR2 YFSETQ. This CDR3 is CASSLGTGGGGVEQYF. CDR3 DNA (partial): TGCGCCAGCAGCTTGGGAACGGGGGGGGGTGGCGTCGAG.

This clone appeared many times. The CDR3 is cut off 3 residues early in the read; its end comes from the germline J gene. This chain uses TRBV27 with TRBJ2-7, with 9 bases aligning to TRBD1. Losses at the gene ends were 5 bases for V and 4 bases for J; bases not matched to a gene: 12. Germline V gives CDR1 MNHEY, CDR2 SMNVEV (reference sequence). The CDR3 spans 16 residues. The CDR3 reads CASSPSPGQGHYEQYF. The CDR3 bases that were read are TGTGCCAGCAGTCCCAGCCCGGGACAGGGCCATTACGAG.

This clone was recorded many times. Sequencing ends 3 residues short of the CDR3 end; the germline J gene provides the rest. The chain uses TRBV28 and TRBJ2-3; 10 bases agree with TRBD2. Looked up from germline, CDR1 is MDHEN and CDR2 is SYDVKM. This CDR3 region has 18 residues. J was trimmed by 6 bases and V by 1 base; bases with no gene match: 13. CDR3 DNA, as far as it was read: TGTGCCAGCAGTTTATTAAGTTTCCTAGCGGGAGTCCCGGATACG. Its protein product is CASSLLSFLAGVPDT. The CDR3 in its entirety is CASSLLSFLAGVPDTQYF.

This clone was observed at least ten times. The sequenced CDR3 bases are TGTGCCAGTAGTATGGGGCCAAATGAG. Translated: CASSMGPNE. The whole CDR3 reads CASSMGPNEQFF. The chain joins TRBV19 to TRBJ2-1, with D possibly being TRBD1 (5 bases). Read sequence stops 3 residues before the CDR3 end, and the germline J gene provides the missing end. Trimming cost V 3 bases and J 7 bases, with 7 bases left between them. Germline-derived CDR1 and CDR2 are LNHDA and SQIVND (reference sequence). CDR3 size: 12 residues.

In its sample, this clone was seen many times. The sequenced part of the CDR3 DNA is TGTGCCAGCAGCTTAGCAGCGGGGGCCTACAATGAG. Translating gives CASSLAAGAYNE. The complete CDR3 sequence is CASSLAAGAYNEQFF. This chain uses TRBV7-9 with TRBJ2-1, with 8 bases fitting TRBD2. The CDR3 goes on 3 residues after the read ends, and that part is filled in from the germline J gene. Germline CDR1 reads SEHNR; CDR2 reads FQNEAQ (reference sequence). There are 15 residues in the CDR3. Trimming at V came to 0 bases and at J to 2 bases, leaving 0 bases not matched to a gene.

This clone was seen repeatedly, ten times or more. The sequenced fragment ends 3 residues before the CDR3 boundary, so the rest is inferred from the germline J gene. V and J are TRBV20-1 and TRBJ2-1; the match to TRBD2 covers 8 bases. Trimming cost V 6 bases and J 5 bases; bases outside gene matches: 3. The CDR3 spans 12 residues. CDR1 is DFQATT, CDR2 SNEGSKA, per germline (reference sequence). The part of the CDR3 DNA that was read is TGCAGTGCGGAGCGGGGGCACAATGAG. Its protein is CSAERGHNE. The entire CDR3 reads CSAERGHNEQFF.

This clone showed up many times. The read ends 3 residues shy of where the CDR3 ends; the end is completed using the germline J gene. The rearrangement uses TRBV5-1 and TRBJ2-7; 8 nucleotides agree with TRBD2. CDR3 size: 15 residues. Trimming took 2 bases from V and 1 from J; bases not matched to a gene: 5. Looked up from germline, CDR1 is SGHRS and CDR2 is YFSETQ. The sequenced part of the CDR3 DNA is TGCGCCAGCAGCTTTAGCGGGAAGGGTTCCTACGAG. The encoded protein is CASSFSGKGSYE. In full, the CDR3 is CASSFSGKGSYEQYF.

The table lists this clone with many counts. CDR3 DNA, as far as it was read: TGTGCCTTTCTCGACTCTTATGGC. Its protein product is CAFLDSYG. The full CDR3 sequence reads CAFLDSYGYTF. The rearrangement uses TRBV30 and TRBJ1-2, with D hard to call. Read coverage stops 3 residues before the CDR3 terminus; the germline J gene supplies the remainder. This CDR3 has 11 residues. Trimming removed 7 bases at V and 5 bases at J, with 11 bases between. Germline V CDR1 and CDR2: GTSNPN, SVGIG (reference sequence).

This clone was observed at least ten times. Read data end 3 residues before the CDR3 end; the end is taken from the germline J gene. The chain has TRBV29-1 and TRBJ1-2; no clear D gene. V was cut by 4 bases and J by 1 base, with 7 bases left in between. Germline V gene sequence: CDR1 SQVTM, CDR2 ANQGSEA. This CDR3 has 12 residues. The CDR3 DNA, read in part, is TGCAGCGTTGGGCAGAGTAACTATGGC. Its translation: CSVGQSNYG. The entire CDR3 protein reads CSVGQSNYGYTF.

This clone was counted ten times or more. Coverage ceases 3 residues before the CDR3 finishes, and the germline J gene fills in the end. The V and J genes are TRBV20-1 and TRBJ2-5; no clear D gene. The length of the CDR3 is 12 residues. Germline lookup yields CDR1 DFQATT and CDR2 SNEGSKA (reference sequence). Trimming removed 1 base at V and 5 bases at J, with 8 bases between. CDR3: CSARALSETQYF. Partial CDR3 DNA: TGCAGTGCTAGAGCCCTGTCGGAGACC.